The clone carrying this TCR beta chain came up a few times. Its antigen is unidentified. Clones were sequenced by immunoSEQ multiplex PCR, and TCRdb holds only the in-frame ones, with some missing. Of some 1,000 clones listed, roughly 20% are singletons. This sample stems from a study of T cells in localized non-small cell lung cancer. Study-wide results and limits: Adjacent lung tissue had a median about 60 of the top 100 clones found in the tumor.

The TCR was taken from a male donor older than 55 with stage I squamous cell lung carcinoma. The source material was lung tumor tissue, sampled before any cancer treatment.

The DNA for the CDR3 is TGTGCCAGCAGCTTAAGGTGGACTAGTAAAGAATCTCCCAATGAGCAGTTCTTC. It yields the protein CASSLRWTSKESPNEQFF. This chain uses TRBV11-3 with TRBJ2-1; TRBD2 aligns across 7 bases. There are 18 residues in the CDR3. The V segment lost 2 bases and the J segment 6 bases; nucleotides outside the gene matches: 16. Germline values: CDR1 SGHNT, CDR2 YENEEA.